This is a list of T cell receptor beta chains from one sample in a study of blood T cell repertoires in COVID-19. Using immunoSEQ multiplex PCR, the repertoire was profiled, and TCRdb retains in-frame clones only, with some absent. The sample lists a few hundred thousand clones; around 90% were seen once. Sequencing used peripheral blood. The receptors were gathered from a middle-aged man with acute or convalescent COVID-19. CDR3s include the opening cysteine and the closing phenylalanine or tryptophan. Fields, in order: V gene, D gene, J gene, clone size, CDR3 protein, CDR3 DNA. A D gene is named only where the DNA matches it firmly. The size field is filled for only some rows; it gives once, few, many or a size class.

v_gene: TRBV3-1/TRBV3-2
d_gene: .
j_gene: TRBJ1-3
abundance: .
CDR3aa: CASSQRTGIGRSGNTIYF
CDR3nt: TGTGCCAGCAGCCAAAGAACGGGGATAGGGCGTTCTGGAAACACCATATATTTT

v_gene: TRBV15
d_gene: .
j_gene: TRBJ2-3
abundance: .
CDR3aa: CATSRGFSATSTDTQYF
CDR3nt: TGTGCCACCAGCAGGGGTTTTAGCGCGACTAGCACAGATACGCAGTATTTT

v_gene: TRBV5-1
d_gene: TRBD1
j_gene: TRBJ1-1
abundance: .
CDR3aa: CASSLTGDTEAFF
CDR3nt: TGCGCCAGCAGCTTGACAGGGGACACTGAAGCTTTCTTT

v_gene: TRBV27
d_gene: .
j_gene: TRBJ2-1
abundance: .
CDR3aa: CASSPRGSYYNEQFF
CDR3nt: TGTGCCAGCAGCCCCCGGGGTAGCTACTACAATGAGCAGTTCTTC

v_gene: TRBV5-1
d_gene: .
j_gene: TRBJ2-1
abundance: .
CDR3aa: CASSLGGHNEQFF
CDR3nt: TGCGCCAGCAGCTTGGGGGGGCACAATGAGCAGTTCTTC

v_gene: TRBV4-1
d_gene: TRBD1
j_gene: TRBJ1-4
abundance: .
CDR3aa: CASSPQGQGDEKLFF
CDR3nt: TGCGCCAGCAGCCCCCAGGGCCAGGGGGATGAAAAACTGTTTTTT

v_gene: TRBV6-2/TRBV6-3
d_gene: TRBD1
j_gene: TRBJ2-6
abundance: .
CDR3aa: CASSYNRGIVLTF
CDR3nt: TGTGCCAGCAGTTACAACAGGGGCATCGTCCTGACTTTC

v_gene: TRBV19
d_gene: .
j_gene: TRBJ2-3
abundance: .
CDR3aa: CASSIYGGVQYF
CDR3nt: TGTGCCAGTAGTATATACGGGGGAGTGCAGTATTTT

v_gene: TRBV7-8
d_gene: TRBD1
j_gene: TRBJ2-7
abundance: .
CDR3aa: CASSLGQLSRDRKYF
CDR3nt: TGTGCCAGCAGCTTAGGCCAACTTTCTCGGGACAGGAAGTACTTC

v_gene: TRBV19
d_gene: .
j_gene: TRBJ1-2
abundance: .
CDR3aa: CASSMVGLLYGYTF
CDR3nt: TGTGCCAGTAGTATGGTGGGACTGTTGTATGGCTACACCTTC

v_gene: TRBV9
d_gene: .
j_gene: TRBJ2-7
abundance: .
CDR3aa: CASSYNAREQYF
CDR3nt: TGTGCCAGCAGCTACAACGCTCGCGAGCAGTACTTC

v_gene: TRBV6-5
d_gene: .
j_gene: TRBJ2-7
abundance: .
CDR3aa: CAPRPSGASYEQYF
CDR3nt: TGTGCCCCCCGTCCCTCAGGGGCCTCCTACGAGCAGTACTTC

v_gene: TRBV7-2
d_gene: .
j_gene: TRBJ1-5
abundance: .
CDR3aa: CASRPAGVQPQHF
CDR3nt: TGTGCCAGCAGACCCGCGGGAGTACAGCCCCAGCATTTT

v_gene: TRBV18
d_gene: .
j_gene: TRBJ1-1
abundance: .
CDR3aa: CASSGYRVGDTEAFF
CDR3nt: TGTGCCAGCTCAGGCTACAGGGTCGGGGACACTGAAGCTTTCTTT

v_gene: TRBV5-4
d_gene: .
j_gene: TRBJ2-3
abundance: once
CDR3aa: CASSRSTDTQYF
CDR3nt: TGTGCCAGCAGCCGGAGCACAGATACGCAGTATTTT

v_gene: TRBV7-6
d_gene: .
j_gene: TRBJ2-5
abundance: .
CDR3aa: CASSLGSGGVQETQYF
CDR3nt: TGTGCCAGCAGCTTAGGGAGTGGTGGCGTCCAAGAGACCCAGTACTTC

v_gene: TRBV10-1
d_gene: TRBD1
j_gene: TRBJ2-3
abundance: few
CDR3aa: CASSDWSYGTGDGDTQYF
CDR3nt: TGCGCCAGCAGTGACTGGTCGTACGGGACAGGGGACGGAGATACGCAGTATTTT

v_gene: TRBV7-2
d_gene: TRBD1
j_gene: TRBJ2-3
abundance: .
CDR3aa: CASSAARDRVTDTQYF
CDR3nt: TGTGCCAGCAGCGCAGCCCGGGACAGGGTCACAGATACGCAGTATTTT

v_gene: TRBV5-1
d_gene: TRBD1
j_gene: TRBJ1-6
abundance: .
CDR3aa: CASSALDRGRFYNSPLHF
CDR3nt: TGCGCCAGCAGCGCACTCGACAGGGGGCGCTTCTATAATTCACCCCTCCACTTT

v_gene: TRBV18
d_gene: TRBD2
j_gene: TRBJ2-2
abundance: .
CDR3aa: CASSEGLAAAGELFF
CDR3nt: TGTGCCAGCTCAGAGGGACTAGCGGCCGCCGGGGAGCTGTTTTTT